This record covers a single T cell receptor (beta chain). These data belong to a study of blood T cell repertoires in COVID-19. Profiled with immunoSEQ multiplex PCR; TCRdb holds only in-frame clones, not every one. The sample has fewer than 200,000 clones; roughly 85% are singletons. V was clipped by 3 bases and J by 4 bases, with 11 bases between them. The CDR3 has 15 residues. Germline assignment: CDR1 SGDLS and CDR2 YYNGEE. This chain joins TRBV9 and TRBJ2-6, with a possible D match to TRBD1 (5 bases). This receptor was obtained from a man aged 55-75 years who had recovered from COVID-19. The sequenced material came from PBMCs or T cells enriched from blood (not recorded which). CDR3 in DNA: TGTGCCAGCAGCGCCCCCAGGGCCGGGGCCAACGTCCTGACTTTC. Its translation is CASSAPRAGANVLTF. Full variable domain (rest looked up from reference TRBV9 and TRBJ2-6): DSGVTQTPKHLITATGQRVTLRCSPRSGDLSVYWYQQSLDQGLQFLIQYYNGEERAKGNILERFSAQQFPDLHSELNLSSLELGDSALYFCASSAPRAGANVLTFGAGSRLTVL.